These 11 T cell receptor beta chains originate from one sample sequenced in a study of T cell responses to AZD1222 COVID-19 vaccine. This table comes from immunoSEQ multiplex PCR, and its TCRdb copy is limited to in-frame clones, with some not included. The table has 95,000 to 150,000 clones, approximately 90% seen once. The input for sequencing was peripheral blood, taken on day 0 of MenACWY control vaccination. These receptors were collected from an adult in good health.

V and J are TRBV28 and TRBJ2-1, with 9 bases that match TRBD2. Per the germline V gene, CDR1 is MDHEN and CDR2 is SYDVKM. The junction had 9 bases not matched to a gene; V was cut back by 6 bases and J by 12 bases. This CDR3 is 13 amino acids long. The CDR3 spells CASRTSGVPRQFF. In DNA, the CDR3 is TGTGCCAGCAGGACTAGCGGTGTTCCAAGGCAGTTCTTC.

The chain carries TRBV7-9 and TRBJ2-7; D is unclear. Germline V gives CDR1 SEHNR, CDR2 FQNEAQ (reference sequence). With 8 bases removed from V and 2 bases from J, the gap between germline ends came to 10 bases. The CDR3 contains 12 residues. CDR3 residues: CASCPVTYEQYF. The DNA of the CDR3 is TGTGCCAGCTGCCCGGTGACCTACGAGCAGTACTTC.

The chain couples TRBV25-1 to TRBJ2-3, with TRBD1 matching 9 bases. This CDR3 has 16 amino acids. The germline gives CDR1 MGHDK, CDR2 SYGVNS. V lost 1 base, J lost 1 base, and 3 bases stayed unmatched. The CDR3 loop is CASSEWDRDGTDTQYF. DNA of the CDR3: TGTGCCAGCAGTGAATGGGACAGGGACGGCACAGATACGCAGTATTTT.

The rearrangement links TRBV14 to TRBJ2-3; D might be TRBD2 (6 bases). The V gene lost 2 bases and the J gene lost 2 bases, with 8 bases spanning the gap. The germline gives CDR1 SGHDN, CDR2 FVKESK. The CDR3 is 14 amino acids. DNA of the CDR3: TGTGCCAGCAGCCAAAGGAGGGACACAGATACGCAGTATTTT. Protein sequence: CASSQRRDTDTQYF.

The chain combines TRBV9 with TRBJ2-5; D is ambiguous. Trimming removed 4 bases at V and 1 base at J, with 11 bases between. In germline, CDR1 is SGDLS, CDR2 YYNGEE. The CDR3 length is 14 residues. As DNA, the CDR3 is TGTGCCAGCAGCCAACTAAACGGCCAAGAGACCCAGTACTTC. Amino acids: CASSQLNGQETQYF.

This clone came up once. The V and J genes are TRBV5-6 and TRBJ2-1; 8 bases map to TRBD2. This CDR3 is built from 17 residues. V dropped 0 bases and J dropped 6; count of bases not matched to a gene: 11. Germline CDR1 is SGHDT and CDR2 is YYEEEE. CDR3 amino acids: CASSLEWLAGKINEQFF. CDR3 bases: TGTGCCAGCAGCTTGGAATGGCTAGCGGGCAAAATCAATGAGCAGTTCTTC.

This chain connects TRBV7-9 to TRBJ1-1; no clear D. Germline CDR1 and CDR2: SEHNR and FQNEAQ (reference sequence). V was pared by 8 bases and J by 1 base, with 11 bases between. This CDR3 region has 13 residues. In nucleotides, the CDR3 is TGTGCCAGCTCTCAGGACGGGAACACTGAAGCTTTCTTT. Translating gives CASSQDGNTEAFF. The whole variable domain, remainder taken from reference TRBV7-9 and TRBJ1-1, is DTGVSQNPRHKITKRGQNVTFRCDPISEHNRLYWYRQTLGQGPEFLTYFQNEAQLEKSRLLSDRFSAERPKGSFSTLEIQRTEQGDSAMYLCASSQDGNTEAFFGQGTRLTVV.

The J gene is TRBJ2-6, the V gene TRBV27; D unresolved. V shed 6 bases and J shed 2 bases, with 5 bases lying between them. Germline assignment: CDR1 MNHEY and CDR2 SMNVEV (reference sequence). The CDR3 has 13 residues. The CDR3: CASSLTGANVLTF. In DNA form, the CDR3 reads TGTGCCAGCAGCCTTACTGGGGCCAACGTCCTGACTTTC. Looking up the rest from reference TRBV27 and TRBJ2-6 gives the full variable domain: EAQVTQNPRYLITVTGKKLTVTCSQNMNHEYMSWYRQDPGLGLRQIYYSMNVEVTDKGDVPEGYKVSRKEKRNFPLILESPSPNQTSLYFCASSLTGANVLTFGAGSRLTVL.

The V gene is TRBV20-1, the J gene TRBJ2-7; a weak D match, TRBD2 (6 bases). The germline CDR1 and CDR2 sequences are DFQATT and SNEGSKA (reference sequence). The CDR3 runs to 14 residues. The V and J ends lost 3 bases and 2 bases respectively, with 14 bases between them. CDR3 in amino acids: CSASQGGNAYEQYF. In nucleotides, the CDR3 is TGCAGTGCTAGTCAAGGCGGGAACGCCTACGAGCAGTACTTC.

The chain employs TRBV5-1 and TRBJ1-2, with D hard to call. The CDR3 is 14 residues long. Germline assignment: CDR1 SGHRS and CDR2 YFSETQ. V lost 0 bases and J 2 bases, leaving 8 bases between the germline ends. The CDR3, as DNA: TGCGCCAGCAGCTTGGAAAGGGCCAACTATGGCTACACCTTC. Translating gives CASSLERANYGYTF.

The CDR3 bases are TGTGCCAGCAGCGTCCTGAGTGGGGCCCAAGAGACCCAGTACTTC. This encodes CASSVLSGAQETQYF. The chain recombines TRBV9 with TRBJ2-5; possibly TRBD1 for D (5 bases). Deletions cut 2 bases from V and 1 base from J, with 12 bases between. Germline-derived CDR1 and CDR2 are SGDLS and YYNGEE. The CDR3 contains 15 residues.